What follows is one T cell receptor (beta chain) and its context. Its antigen is unidentified. The data derive from a study of T cell responses to AZD1222 COVID-19 vaccine. Regarding the study as a whole: In all cases, repertoires were sampled only after the peak T cell response.

Assay: immunoSEQ multiplex PCR; the TCRdb copy retains only in-frame clones and omits some. The sample lists fewer than 90,000 clones; approximately 91% were seen once. CDR3 size: 12 residues. Trimming stripped 6 bases from V and 3 bases from J, with 9 bases between. The germline V gene has CDR1 MNHEY and CDR2 SVGAGI. This material consisted of peripheral blood, taken 28 days after the second AZD1222 dose. The sequence was collected from an adult who received the AZD1222 COVID-19 vaccine. The chain joins TRBV6-5 to TRBJ2-7; a weak D match, TRBD1 (5 bases). CDR3 sequence (DNA): TGTGCCAGCAGATCCAGGGTCTACGAGCAGTACTTC. Protein product: CASRSRVYEQYF.